A selection of T cell receptor beta chains follows, all from one sample in a study of T cells in Graves' hyperthyroidism and ophthalmopathy. Each CDR3 protein is one row after TCRdb ran MiXCR on the multiplex PCR reads. The sample has hundreds of thousands of distinct CDR3 sequences; approximately 25% are singletons. Material for sequencing was blood. The source of these receptors is a woman in her 30s with Graves' ophthalmopathy. Both conserved end residues are part of each CDR3. Fields, in order: V gene, clone size, D gene, J gene, CDR3 protein, CDR3 DNA. A D gene is named only where the DNA matches it firmly. Not every row has a clone size; where given, it reads once, few, many or a size class.

v_call: TRBV12-3/TRBV12-4
clone_size: few
d_call: NA
j_call: TRBJ1-1
cdr3_aa: CASSLVPSNTEAFF
cdr3_nt: TGTGCCAGCAGTTTAGTCCCCTCGAACACTGAAGCTTTCTTT

v_call: TRBV20-1
clone_size: many
d_call: NA
j_call: TRBJ2-7
cdr3_aa: CSARDGEGSSYEQYF
cdr3_nt: TGCAGTGCTAGAGATGGTGAGGGGAGCTCCTACGAGCAGTACTTC

v_call: TRBV11-2
clone_size: NA
d_call: TRBD2
j_call: TRBJ2-2
cdr3_aa: CASSSRLAGGRGGELFF
cdr3_nt: TGTGCCAGCAGCTCCAGACTAGCGGGGGGGCGTGGCGGGGAGCTGTTTTTT

v_call: TRBV7-9
clone_size: many
d_call: NA
j_call: TRBJ1-2
cdr3_aa: CASSLVEEPYGYTF
cdr3_nt: TGTGCCAGCAGCTTAGTGGAGGAACCCTATGGCTACACCTTC

v_call: TRBV27
clone_size: many
d_call: NA
j_call: TRBJ1-2
cdr3_aa: CASSTTLQEGLLYGYTF
cdr3_nt: TGTGCCAGCAGCACGACACTTCAGGAGGGTCTGCTTTATGGCTACACCTTC

v_call: TRBV20-1
clone_size: many
d_call: TRBD2
j_call: TRBJ2-5
cdr3_aa: CSAGTSGGARETQYF
cdr3_nt: TGCAGTGCCGGGACTAGCGGGGGGGCGAGAGAGACCCAGTACTTC

v_call: TRBV6-1
clone_size: NA
d_call: NA
j_call: TRBJ1-2
cdr3_aa: CASRSGSFVDGYTF
cdr3_nt: TGTGCCAGCAGGTCAGGGAGTTTCGTGGATGGCTACACCTTC

v_call: TRBV25-1
clone_size: NA
d_call: TRBD2
j_call: TRBJ2-5
cdr3_aa: CASSPSRGGRLSRLAGWETQYF
cdr3_nt: TGTGCCAGCAGTCCCTCTCGGGGGGGGCGACTATCCCGCCTTGCTGGGTGGGAGACCCAGTACTTC

v_call: TRBV6-1
clone_size: NA
d_call: NA
j_call: TRBJ1-1
cdr3_aa: CASSFRGPDAFF
cdr3_nt: TGTGCCAGCAGCTTCAGGGGTCCTGATGCTTTCTTT

v_call: TRBV7-8
clone_size: many
d_call: NA
j_call: TRBJ1-1
cdr3_aa: CASSPPAYTEAFF
cdr3_nt: TGTGCCAGCAGCCCCCCGGCTTACACTGAAGCTTTCTTT

v_call: TRBV12-3/TRBV12-4
clone_size: NA
d_call: NA
j_call: TRBJ1-1
cdr3_aa: CASSPRRLRPEAFF
cdr3_nt: TGTGCCAGCAGCCCCAGACGTTTACGGCCTGAAGCTTTCTTT

v_call: TRBV6-5
clone_size: many
d_call: NA
j_call: TRBJ2-5
cdr3_aa: CASRLRGQETQYF
cdr3_nt: TGTGCCAGCAGACTGAGGGGCCAAGAGACCCAGTACTTC

v_call: TRBV4-2
clone_size: many
d_call: TRBD1
j_call: TRBJ2-7
cdr3_aa: CASSQGTGGNYEQYF
cdr3_nt: TGTGCCAGCAGCCAGGGGACAGGGGGTAACTACGAGCAGTACTTC

v_call: TRBV3-1
clone_size: few
d_call: NA
j_call: TRBJ1-1
cdr3_aa: CASSPSATVNTEAFF
cdr3_nt: TGTGCCAGCAGCCCCTCCGCGACGGTGAACACTGAAGCTTTCTTT

v_call: TRBV6-1
clone_size: many
d_call: TRBD2
j_call: TRBJ2-7
cdr3_aa: CARGGGTVPYEQYF
cdr3_nt: TGTGCCAGGGGGGGAGGGACTGTTCCCTACGAGCAGTACTTC

v_call: TRBV29-1
clone_size: many
d_call: NA
j_call: TRBJ1-2
cdr3_aa: CSVDRDEEGYYGYTF
cdr3_nt: TGCAGCGTTGATAGGGACGAGGAAGGGTACTATGGCTACACCTTC

v_call: TRBV6-5
clone_size: many
d_call: NA
j_call: TRBJ1-5
cdr3_aa: CASSYDRSNQPQHF
cdr3_nt: TGTGCCAGCAGTTACGACAGGAGCAATCAGCCCCAGCATTTT

v_call: TRBV20-1
clone_size: many
d_call: NA
j_call: TRBJ2-7
cdr3_aa: CSARDHRGGEQYF
cdr3_nt: TGCAGTGCTAGAGACCACAGGGGAGGCGAGCAGTACTTC

v_call: TRBV7-6
clone_size: NA
d_call: NA
j_call: TRBJ2-7
cdr3_aa: CASSVAAYSYEQYF
cdr3_nt: TGTGCCAGCAGCGTAGCGGCTTATTCCTACGAGCAGTACTTC

v_call: TRBV12-3/TRBV12-4
clone_size: NA
d_call: NA
j_call: TRBJ1-1
cdr3_aa: CASTLTGQAFF
cdr3_nt: TGTGCCAGCACCTTGACAGGCCAAGCTTTCTTT

v_call: TRBV5-6
clone_size: many
d_call: NA
j_call: TRBJ1-1
cdr3_aa: CASSLVGGPNTEAFF
cdr3_nt: TGTGCCAGCAGCTTGGTAGGGGGTCCGAACACTGAAGCTTTCTTT

v_call: TRBV6-1
clone_size: NA
d_call: NA
j_call: TRBJ2-6
cdr3_aa: CASSDRFFSGANVLTF
cdr3_nt: TGTGCCAGCAGCGACCGTTTCTTCTCTGGGGCCAACGTCCTGACTTTC

v_call: TRBV12-5
clone_size: NA
d_call: TRBD2
j_call: TRBJ2-5
cdr3_aa: CASGSPLTSGSRKETQYF
cdr3_nt: TGTGCTAGTGGTTCCCCACTGACTAGCGGGAGTAGAAAAGAGACCCAGTACTTC

v_call: TRBV19
clone_size: many
d_call: NA
j_call: TRBJ1-5
cdr3_aa: CASTPGPNSQPQHF
cdr3_nt: TGTGCCAGTACCCCGGGTCCTAATAGTCAGCCCCAGCATTTT

v_call: TRBV7-8
clone_size: many
d_call: NA
j_call: TRBJ1-2
cdr3_aa: CASSRAQGGYTF
cdr3_nt: TGTGCCAGCAGCCGGGCCCAGGGTGGCTACACCTTC

v_call: TRBV2
clone_size: many
d_call: NA
j_call: TRBJ1-2
cdr3_aa: CARTRTANYGYTF
cdr3_nt: TGTGCCAGAACACGGACGGCTAACTATGGCTACACCTTC

v_call: TRBV24-1
clone_size: many
d_call: NA
j_call: TRBJ1-3
cdr3_aa: CATSDHPGNTIYF
cdr3_nt: TGTGCCACCAGTGATCATCCTGGAAACACCATATATTTT

v_call: TRBV6-1
clone_size: many
d_call: TRBD2
j_call: TRBJ2-4
cdr3_aa: CASSERGVAGGRKNIQYF
cdr3_nt: TGTGCCAGCAGTGAACGGGGAGTAGCGGGGGGGCGAAAAAACATTCAGTACTTC

v_call: TRBV6-2/TRBV6-3
clone_size: many
d_call: NA
j_call: TRBJ2-2
cdr3_aa: CASTHGGGAGELFF
cdr3_nt: TGTGCCAGCACCCACGGTGGGGGCGCCGGGGAGCTGTTTTTT

v_call: TRBV5-1
clone_size: NA
d_call: NA
j_call: TRBJ1-2
cdr3_aa: CASRATGFGYTF
cdr3_nt: TGCGCCAGCAGGGCTACAGGGTTCGGCTACACCTTC

v_call: TRBV10-3
clone_size: many
d_call: NA
j_call: TRBJ1-2
cdr3_aa: CATEGSTGNRGYTF
cdr3_nt: TGTGCCACCGAGGGAAGCACGGGTAATCGTGGCTACACCTTC

v_call: TRBV15
clone_size: many
d_call: NA
j_call: TRBJ1-5
cdr3_aa: CATSSSISNQPQHF
cdr3_nt: TGTGCCACCAGCAGTTCTATTAGCAATCAGCCCCAGCATTTT

v_call: TRBV19
clone_size: few
d_call: NA
j_call: TRBJ2-2
cdr3_aa: CASKPGTSTGELFF
cdr3_nt: TGTGCCAGTAAACCCGGGACGTCCACCGGGGAGCTGTTTTTT

v_call: TRBV2
clone_size: NA
d_call: TRBD1
j_call: TRBJ2-7
cdr3_aa: CASRRTGVGAYEQYF
cdr3_nt: TGTGCCAGCAGGAGGACAGGGGTTGGCGCCTACGAGCAGTACTTC

v_call: TRBV4-1
clone_size: many
d_call: TRBD2
j_call: TRBJ2-7
cdr3_aa: CASSQGPGLVSSYEQYF
cdr3_nt: TGCGCCAGCAGCCAGGGACCGGGACTAGTCTCCTCCTACGAGCAGTACTTC

v_call: TRBV7-3
clone_size: many
d_call: NA
j_call: TRBJ1-6
cdr3_aa: CASSLGQQGDSPLHF
cdr3_nt: TGTGCCAGCAGCTTAGGACAGCAAGGGGATTCACCCCTCCACTTT

v_call: TRBV19
clone_size: NA
d_call: NA
j_call: TRBJ2-2
cdr3_aa: CASSIWGRAGELFF
cdr3_nt: TGTGCCAGTAGTATATGGGGACGGGCCGGGGAGCTGTTTTTT

v_call: TRBV24-1
clone_size: NA
d_call: NA
j_call: TRBJ2-5
cdr3_aa: CATSDGWEDAETQYF
cdr3_nt: TGTGCCACCAGTGATGGATGGGAGGATGCGGAGACCCAGTACTTC

v_call: TRBV12-3/TRBV12-4
clone_size: many
d_call: NA
j_call: TRBJ1-5
cdr3_aa: CASSVTDSNQPQHF
cdr3_nt: TGTGCCAGCAGCGTGACAGATAGCAATCAGCCCCAGCATTTT

v_call: TRBV6-1
clone_size: few
d_call: NA
j_call: TRBJ2-7
cdr3_aa: CASRGLGPFYEQYF
cdr3_nt: TGTGCCAGCAGAGGACTCGGACCCTTCTACGAGCAGTACTTC

v_call: TRBV12-3/TRBV12-4
clone_size: many
d_call: TRBD2
j_call: TRBJ2-5
cdr3_aa: CASTSSGGEQETQYF
cdr3_nt: TGTGCCAGCACCAGTAGCGGGGGGGAACAAGAGACCCAGTACTTC

v_call: TRBV28
clone_size: once
d_call: TRBD2
j_call: TRBJ2-5
cdr3_aa: CASRSLAGGPLETQYF
cdr3_nt: TGTGCCAGCAGGTCACTAGCGGGGGGGCCTTTGGAGACCCAGTACTTC

v_call: TRBV5-1
clone_size: NA
d_call: NA
j_call: TRBJ1-5
cdr3_aa: CASSLEGRGFNQPQHF
cdr3_nt: TGCGCCAGCAGCTTGGAAGGCAGAGGATTCAATCAGCCCCAGCATTTT

v_call: TRBV7-9
clone_size: NA
d_call: NA
j_call: TRBJ2-2
cdr3_aa: CASSPDRDTGGLFF
cdr3_nt: TGTGCCAGCAGCCCTGACAGGGATACCGGGGGGCTGTTTTTT

v_call: TRBV4-1
clone_size: few
d_call: TRBD2
j_call: TRBJ2-2
cdr3_aa: CASSQPRLAGGPSTGELFF
cdr3_nt: TGCGCCAGCAGCCAACCTAGACTAGCGGGGGGGCCGAGCACCGGGGAGCTGTTTTTT

v_call: TRBV20-1
clone_size: NA
d_call: NA
j_call: TRBJ2-5
cdr3_aa: CSARSGRSAQETQYF
cdr3_nt: TGCAGTGCTAGATCTGGAAGGTCGGCACAAGAGACCCAGTACTTC

v_call: TRBV4-2
clone_size: few
d_call: TRBD1
j_call: TRBJ2-4
cdr3_aa: CASSQGRGTGRKNIQYF
cdr3_nt: TGTGCCAGCAGCCAAGGGCGCGGGACAGGGAGGAAAAACATTCAGTACTTC

v_call: TRBV12-3/TRBV12-4
clone_size: many
d_call: TRBD1
j_call: TRBJ1-5
cdr3_aa: CASSSRDRDSNQPQHF
cdr3_nt: TGTGCCAGCAGCTCCAGGGACAGGGATAGCAATCAGCCCCAGCATTTT

v_call: TRBV29-1
clone_size: many
d_call: NA
j_call: TRBJ2-7
cdr3_aa: CSASRSGTYEQYF
cdr3_nt: TGCAGCGCTTCCCGCAGCGGTACTTACGAGCAGTACTTC

v_call: TRBV6-5
clone_size: many
d_call: NA
j_call: TRBJ1-2
cdr3_aa: CASSYSPVLFSSYTF
cdr3_nt: TGTGCCAGCAGTTACTCTCCGGTCTTATTCTCTAGCTACACCTTC

v_call: TRBV7-6
clone_size: many
d_call: NA
j_call: TRBJ2-7
cdr3_aa: CASSSEAYEQYF
cdr3_nt: TGTGCCAGCAGCTCAGAAGCCTACGAGCAGTACTTC